Listed below are T cell receptor beta chains from one sample, sequenced in a study of graft-versus-host responses after intestinal transplantation. These receptors' targets are unknown. TCRdb's copy holds only in-frame clones and misses some; the assay was immunoSEQ multiplex PCR. The repertoire holds 99,000 or so clones, with around 93% as singletons. Sequencing was performed on unstimulated CD8+ T cells sorted from spleen or lymph node cells, taken before transplant. These receptors were collected from a human donor who was the organ donor for an intestinal transplant. CDR3s include the opening cysteine and the closing phenylalanine or tryptophan. A D gene is named only where the DNA matches it firmly. Clone size is stated in some rows and not others, as once, few, many or a class when expanded.

j_call	d_call	v_call	clone_size	cdr3_nt	cdr3_aa
TRBJ1-2	.	TRBV29-1	.	TGCAGCGTTGATGAGGGCCAGAACTATGGCTACACCTTC	CSVDEGQNYGYTF
TRBJ2-7	.	TRBV6-1	.	TGTGCCAGCAGTGGAACGGAGGTCGTCTGGGAGCAGTACTTC	CASSGTEVVWEQYF
TRBJ2-5	TRBD1	TRBV7-6	once	TGTGCCAGCAGCTTAGGTCCCGGGACAGGGGGCGAGACCCAGTACTTC	CASSLGPGTGGETQYF
TRBJ1-5	TRBD1	TRBV10-2	.	TGCGCCAGCAGCCCGACTAATAACAGGGGCGGGCAGCCCCAGCATTTT	CASSPTNNRGGQPQHF
TRBJ1-1	.	TRBV7-4	.	TGTGCCAGCAGCTTAGGGGTGGGGCTAGCTTTCTTT	CASSLGVGLAFF
TRBJ2-7	.	TRBV5-6	once	TGTGCCAGCAGCTTCGGGGTAGGCGAGCAGTACTTC	CASSFGVGEQYF
TRBJ2-7	.	TRBV13	.	TGTGCCAGCAGCACCTTGGACAGTAAAACCTACGAGCAGTACTTC	CASSTLDSKTYEQYF
TRBJ2-5	.	TRBV30	.	TGTGCCTGGAGCGATGATACGACAGGCCAAGAGACCCAGTACTTC	CAWSDDTTGQETQYF
TRBJ2-1	TRBD2	TRBV7-3	.	TGTGCCAGCAGCTTAACCCGGCTAGCGGGATTCGTCTCCTACAATGAGCAGTTCTTC	CASSLTRLAGFVSYNEQFF
TRBJ2-1	.	TRBV27	.	TGTGCCAGCGCTCCTTGGGGGGATGAGCAGTTCTTC	CASAPWGDEQFF
TRBJ1-1	.	TRBV5-1	.	TGCGCCAGCAGCTTGGGCCAGGGTGAAGCTTTCTTT	CASSLGQGEAFF
TRBJ2-7	.	TRBV4-1	.	TGCGCCAGCAGTCAGTCGGGCTACGAGCAGTACTTC	CASSQSGYEQYF
TRBJ1-2	TRBD1	TRBV7-8	once	TGTGCCAGCAGCTTATCGGGACAGTCTTATGGCTACACCTTC	CASSLSGQSYGYTF
TRBJ1-4	TRBD1	TRBV27	once	TGTGCCAGCAGCTTAACAGGGGATGATGAAAAACTGTTTTTT	CASSLTGDDEKLFF
TRBJ1-2	TRBD1	TRBV6-5	.	TGTGCCAGCAGCCCGGGACAGACCCATGGCTACACCTTC	CASSPGQTHGYTF
TRBJ2-3	TRBD2	TRBV11-3	.	TGTGCCTCAAAAGCACTAGCGGGAGAAGTCACAGATACGCAGTATTTT	CASKALAGEVTDTQYF